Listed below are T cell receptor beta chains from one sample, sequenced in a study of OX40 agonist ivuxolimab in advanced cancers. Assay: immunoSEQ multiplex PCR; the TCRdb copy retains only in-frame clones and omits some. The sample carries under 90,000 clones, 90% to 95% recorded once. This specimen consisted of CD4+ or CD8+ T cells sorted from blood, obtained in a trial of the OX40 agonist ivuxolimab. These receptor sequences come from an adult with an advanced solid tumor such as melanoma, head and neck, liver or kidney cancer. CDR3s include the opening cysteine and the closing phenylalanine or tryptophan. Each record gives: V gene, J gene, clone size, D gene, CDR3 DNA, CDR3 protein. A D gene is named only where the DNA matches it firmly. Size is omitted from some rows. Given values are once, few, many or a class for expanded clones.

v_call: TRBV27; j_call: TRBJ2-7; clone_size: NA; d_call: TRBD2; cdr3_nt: TGTGCCAGCAGTTTATTAGCGGGAGGCTCCGAGCAGTACTTC; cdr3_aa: CASSLLAGGSEQYF
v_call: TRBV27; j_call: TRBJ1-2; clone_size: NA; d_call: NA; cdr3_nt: TGTGCCAGCAGTTTCCAGTCGTCGCAGGGGTATGGCTACACCTTC; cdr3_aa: CASSFQSSQGYGYTF
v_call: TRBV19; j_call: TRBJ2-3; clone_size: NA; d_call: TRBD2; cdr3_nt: TGTGCCAGTACCTCCCTGGCGGGGGGACGAGATACGCAGTATTTT; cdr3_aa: CASTSLAGGRDTQYF
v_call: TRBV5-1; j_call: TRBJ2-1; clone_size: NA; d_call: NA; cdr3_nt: TGCGCCAGCAGCCTGGGATCCGAGGGGAATGAGCAGTTCTTC; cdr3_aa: CASSLGSEGNEQFF
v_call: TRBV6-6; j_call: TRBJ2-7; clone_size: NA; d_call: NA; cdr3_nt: TGTGCCAGCGGATACTACGAGCAGTACTTC; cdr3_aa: CASGYYEQYF
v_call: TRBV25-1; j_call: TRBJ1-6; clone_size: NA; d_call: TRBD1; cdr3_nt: TGTGCCAGCTACAATGACAGGGCTAATTCACCCCTCCACTTT; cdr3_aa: CASYNDRANSPLHF
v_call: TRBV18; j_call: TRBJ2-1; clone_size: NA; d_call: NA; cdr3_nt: TGTGCCAGCTCACCAAGCCTGAATAACAATGAGCAGTTCTTC; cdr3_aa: CASSPSLNNNEQFF
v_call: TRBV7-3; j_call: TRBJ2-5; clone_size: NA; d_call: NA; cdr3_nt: TGTGCCAGCAGCCGATCACAACAAGAGACCCAGTACTTC; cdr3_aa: CASSRSQQETQYF
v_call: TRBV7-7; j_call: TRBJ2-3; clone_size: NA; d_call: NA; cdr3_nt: TGTGCCAGCAGCTTAAACGCAGGCACAGATACGCAGTATTTT; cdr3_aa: CASSLNAGTDTQYF
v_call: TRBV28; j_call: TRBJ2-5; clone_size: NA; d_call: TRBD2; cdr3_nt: TGTGCCAGCAGTTTGGGGCTAGCGGGAGAGGAGACCCAGTACTTC; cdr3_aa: CASSLGLAGEETQYF
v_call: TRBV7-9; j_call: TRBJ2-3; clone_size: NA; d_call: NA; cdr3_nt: TGTGCCAGCAGCTTAGTATCTAGCACAGATACGCAGTATTTT; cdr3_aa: CASSLVSSTDTQYF
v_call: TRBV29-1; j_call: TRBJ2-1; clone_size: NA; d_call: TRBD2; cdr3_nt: TGCAGCGTTGTTGGTGGGAGGGCCTCATACAATGAGCAGTTCTTC; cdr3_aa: CSVVGGRASYNEQFF
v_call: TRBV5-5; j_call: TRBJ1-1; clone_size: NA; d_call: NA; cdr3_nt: TGTGCCAGCAGCTTGGTACAGATTACTGAAGCTTTCTTT; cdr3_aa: CASSLVQITEAFF
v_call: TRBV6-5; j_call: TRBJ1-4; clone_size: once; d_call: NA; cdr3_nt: TGTGCCAGCAGTTACTCGTCTGGGGGTGAAAAACTGTTTTTT; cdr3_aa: CASSYSSGGEKLFF
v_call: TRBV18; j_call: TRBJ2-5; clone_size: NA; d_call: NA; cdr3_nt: TGTGCCAGCTCACGAGGGTACCAAGAGACCCAGTACTTC; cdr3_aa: CASSRGYQETQYF
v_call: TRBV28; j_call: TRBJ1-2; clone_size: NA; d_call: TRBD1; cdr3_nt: TGTGCCAGCAGACCACAGGGGTCCCCTAACTATGGCTACACCTTC; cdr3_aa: CASRPQGSPNYGYTF
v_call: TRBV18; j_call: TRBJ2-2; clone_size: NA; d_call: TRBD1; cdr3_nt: TGTGCCAGCTCACCCGGGACAGACACCGGGGAGCTGTTTTTT; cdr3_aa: CASSPGTDTGELFF
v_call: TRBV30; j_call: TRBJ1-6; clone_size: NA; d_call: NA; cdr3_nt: TGTGCCGGGAATTCACCCCTCCACTTT; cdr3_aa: CAGNSPLHF
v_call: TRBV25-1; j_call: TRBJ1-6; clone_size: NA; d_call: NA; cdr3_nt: TGTGCCAGCAGGGTGACAGATTTTGCACCCCTCCACTTT; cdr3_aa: CASRVTDFAPLHF
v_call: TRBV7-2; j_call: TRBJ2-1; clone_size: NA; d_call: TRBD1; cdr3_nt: TGTGCCAGCAGCCCGACAGGGGGAACCTACAATGAGCAGTTCTTC; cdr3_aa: CASSPTGGTYNEQFF
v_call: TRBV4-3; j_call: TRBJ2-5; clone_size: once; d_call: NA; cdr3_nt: TGCGCCAGCAGCCTTGTACGGCAAGAGACCCAGTACTTC; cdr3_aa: CASSLVRQETQYF
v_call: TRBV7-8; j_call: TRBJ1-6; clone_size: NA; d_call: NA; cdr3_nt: TGTGCCAGCAGCTTAGCCTCGACAGTCCCCTCACCCCTCCACTTT; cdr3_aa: CASSLASTVPSPLHF
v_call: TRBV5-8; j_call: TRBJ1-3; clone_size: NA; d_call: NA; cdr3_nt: TGTGCCAGCAGGATAAGCTCTGGAAACACCATATATTTT; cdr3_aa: CASRISSGNTIYF
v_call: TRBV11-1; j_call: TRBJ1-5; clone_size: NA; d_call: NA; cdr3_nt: TGTGCCAGCAGCTCTGGTCTGGATCAGCCCCAGCATTTT; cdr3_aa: CASSSGLDQPQHF
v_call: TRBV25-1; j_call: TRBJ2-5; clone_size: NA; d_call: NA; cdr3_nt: TGTGCCAGCAGTGAAGGTGGTATAGAGACCCAGTACTTC; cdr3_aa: CASSEGGIETQYF
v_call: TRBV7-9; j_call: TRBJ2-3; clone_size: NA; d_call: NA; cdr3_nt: TGTGCCAGCAGCTTAGCGCAACATACGCAGTATTTT; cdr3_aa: CASSLAQHTQYF
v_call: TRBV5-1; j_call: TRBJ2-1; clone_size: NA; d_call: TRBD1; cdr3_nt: TGCGCCAGCAGCTTGCCCGGACAGGAGGTCGAGCAGTTCTTC; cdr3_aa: CASSLPGQEVEQFF
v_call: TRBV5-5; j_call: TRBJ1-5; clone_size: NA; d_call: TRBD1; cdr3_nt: TGTGCCAGCAGCCGGGATTCAGGGGGAAGCCAGCCCCAGCATTTT; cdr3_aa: CASSRDSGGSQPQHF
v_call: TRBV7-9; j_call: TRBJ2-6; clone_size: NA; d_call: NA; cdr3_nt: TGTGCCAGCAGCCACCCTTCTGGGGCCAACGTCCTGACTTTC; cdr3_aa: CASSHPSGANVLTF
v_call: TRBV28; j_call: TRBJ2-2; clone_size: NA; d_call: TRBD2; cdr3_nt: TGTGCCAGCCGCGGGAGCGGGGGGGCTCGGACCGGGGAGCTGTTTTTT; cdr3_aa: CASRGSGGARTGELFF
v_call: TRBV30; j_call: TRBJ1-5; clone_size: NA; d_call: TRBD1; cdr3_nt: TGTGCCTGGGGTCCGGGACAGGGGCACAATCAGCCCCAGCATTTT; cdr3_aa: CAWGPGQGHNQPQHF
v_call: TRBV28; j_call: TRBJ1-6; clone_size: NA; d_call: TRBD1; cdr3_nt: TGTGCCAGCCGGAGGGGGCCCGGGTCACCCCTCCACTTT; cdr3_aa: CASRRGPGSPLHF
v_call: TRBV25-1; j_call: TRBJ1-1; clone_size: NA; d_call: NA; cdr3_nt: TGTGCCAGCAGTATACAGGGGAACACTGAAGCTTTCTTT; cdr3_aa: CASSIQGNTEAFF
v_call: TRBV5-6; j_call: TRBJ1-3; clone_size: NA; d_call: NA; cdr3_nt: TGTGCCAGCACCCAAGACAGCTCTGGAAACACCATATATTTT; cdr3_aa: CASTQDSSGNTIYF
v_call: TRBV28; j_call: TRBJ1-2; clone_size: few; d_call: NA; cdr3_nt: TGTGCCAGCAGCCGAGCTTGGGGGGCCACCGGGGAAGGCACCTTC; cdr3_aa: CASSRAWGATGEGTF
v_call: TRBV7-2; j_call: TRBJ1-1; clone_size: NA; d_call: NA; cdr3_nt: TGTGCCAGCAGCCGGCGGACAGCTGAGTTCCGGATGAACACTGAAGCTTTCTTT; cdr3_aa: CASSRRTAEFRMNTEAFF
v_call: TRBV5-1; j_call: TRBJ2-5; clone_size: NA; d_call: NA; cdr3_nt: TGCGCCAGCAGCTTGGTGTCAGGGGCTGAGACCCAGTACTTC; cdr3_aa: CASSLVSGAETQYF
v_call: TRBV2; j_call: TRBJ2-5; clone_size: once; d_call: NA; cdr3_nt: TGTGCCAGCAGTGAAGAGACCCAGTACTTC; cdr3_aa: CASSEETQYF
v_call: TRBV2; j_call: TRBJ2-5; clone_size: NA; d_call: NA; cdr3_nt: TGTGCCAGCAGTGAAGTCGGAATCCAAGAGACCCAGTACTTC; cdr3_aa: CASSEVGIQETQYF
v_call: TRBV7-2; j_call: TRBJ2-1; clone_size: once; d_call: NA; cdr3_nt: TGTGCCAGCAGCTTAAGGGGGAGGGCTCTCTCCTACAATGAGCAGTTCTTC; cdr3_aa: CASSLRGRALSYNEQFF
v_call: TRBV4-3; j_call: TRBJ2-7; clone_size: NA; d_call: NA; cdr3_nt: TGCGCCAGCAGCCAAGAAAGGCAGGCGGGCGAGCAGTACTTC; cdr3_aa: CASSQERQAGEQYF
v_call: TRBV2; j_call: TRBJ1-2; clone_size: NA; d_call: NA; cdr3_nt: TGTGCCAGCAGTGTGGACAGTAACTATGGCTACACCTTC; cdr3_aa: CASSVDSNYGYTF
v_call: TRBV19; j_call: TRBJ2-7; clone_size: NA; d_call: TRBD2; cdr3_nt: TGTGCCAGTAGTATGTTAGCGGGAGTGTCTTCGAGCGAGCAGTACTTC; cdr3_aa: CASSMLAGVSSSEQYF
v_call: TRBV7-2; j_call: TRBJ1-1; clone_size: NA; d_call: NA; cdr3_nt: TGTGCCAGCAGCTACCTAAGCGGGAACACTGAAGCTTTCTTT; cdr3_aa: CASSYLSGNTEAFF
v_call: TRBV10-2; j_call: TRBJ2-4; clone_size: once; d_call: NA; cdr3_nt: TGCGCCAGCAGTGAGACCCACATTCAGTACTTC; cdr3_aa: CASSETHIQYF
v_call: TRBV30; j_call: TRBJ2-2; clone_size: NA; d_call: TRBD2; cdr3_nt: TGTGCCTGGGTAGAGACTAGCGGGAGGCGTGCCGGGGAGCTGTTTTTT; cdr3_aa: CAWVETSGRRAGELFF
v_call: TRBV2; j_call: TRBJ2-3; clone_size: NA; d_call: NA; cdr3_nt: TGTGCCAGCAGTGCGGGGGCAGATACGCAGTATTTT; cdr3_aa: CASSAGADTQYF
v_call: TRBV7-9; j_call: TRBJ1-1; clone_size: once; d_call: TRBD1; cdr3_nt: TGTGCCAGCAGCTCGCGACAGGGGGCAATCACTGAAGCTTTCTTT; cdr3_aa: CASSSRQGAITEAFF
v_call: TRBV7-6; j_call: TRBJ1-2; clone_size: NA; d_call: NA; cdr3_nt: TGTGCCAGCAGCGGCTCAGGGGCCTATGGCTACACCTTC; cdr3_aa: CASSGSGAYGYTF
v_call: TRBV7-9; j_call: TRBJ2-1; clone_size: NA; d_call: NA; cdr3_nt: TGTGCCAGCATCGGTAGCGGTCGGGCCTACAATGAGCAGTTCTTC; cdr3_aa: CASIGSGRAYNEQFF